Below are 10 T cell receptor beta chains sequenced from a single sample in a study of cytomegalovirus exposure and HLA in healthy donors. PCR used 60 Vbeta primers and 13 Jbeta primers. Libraries were prepared by immunoSEQ multiplex PCR; TCRdb keeps only in-frame clonotypes and omits some of them. The sample has approximately 100,000 clones; roughly 86% are singletons. Material for sequencing was PBMCs. The receptor set was obtained from a man aged 30-40 years in good health and CMV-seropositive.

This clone was picked up a small number of times. V usage is TRBV5-6 and J usage is TRBJ1-3; perhaps TRBD1 as D (5 bases). Looked up from germline, CDR1 is SGHDT and CDR2 is YYEEEE. This CDR3 has 14 amino acids. Trimming took 2 bases from V and 3 from J, leaving 9 bases between them. As DNA, the CDR3 is TGTGCCAGCAGCTTCTCAGGGCTTGGAAACACCATATATTTT. Protein: CASSFSGLGNTIYF. The complete variable domain, with remaining parts taken from reference TRBV5-6 and TRBJ1-3, reads DAGVTQSPTHLIKTRGQQVTLRCSPKSGHDTVSWYQQALGQGPQFIFQYYEEEERQRGNFPDRFSGHQFPNYSSELNVNALLLGDSALYLCASSFSGLGNTIYFGEGSWLTVV.

The V call is TRBV27, the J call TRBJ1-1; no clear D. V gave up 8 bases and J gave up 0 bases, with 13 bases separating them. The CDR3 has 14 residues. The germline V gene has CDR1 MNHEY and CDR2 SMNVEV (reference sequence). DNA for the CDR3: TGTGCCAGCCTCCCCTCCCGTATGAACACTGAAGCTTTCTTT. Its translation: CASLPSRMNTEAFF.

The chain recombines TRBV5-1 with TRBJ2-5, with TRBD1 matching over 11 bases. The CDR3 loop spans 14 amino acids. The germline V gene has CDR1 SGHRS and CDR2 YFSETQ. V dropped 7 bases and J dropped 5; count of bases not matched to a gene: 7. The CDR3 region is CASAGTGGRETQYF. CDR3 bases: TGCGCCAGCGCCGGGACAGGGGGACGGGAGACCCAGTACTTC.

The table lists this clone with a few counts. The J gene is TRBJ2-7, the V gene TRBV19; 9 bases are shared with TRBD2. From germline, CDR1 is LNHDA and CDR2 SQIVND (reference sequence). The CDR3 loop spans 15 amino acids. The V and J ends lost 3 bases and 4 bases, in that order; junction bases with no gene match: 7. The CDR3 is CASSISSGGLYEQYF. In DNA, the CDR3 is TGTGCCAGTAGTATTAGTAGCGGGGGTTTATACGAGCAGTACTTC.

Here the CDR3 reads CASSLALGGVNTEAFF. Written as DNA, the CDR3 is TGTGCCAGCAGCTTAGCGTTGGGAGGGGTGAACACTGAAGCTTTCTTT. V is TRBV7-8 and J is TRBJ1-1, with a weak D call TRBD1 (5 bases). The CDR3 totals 16 residues. V lost 0 bases and J 0 bases, leaving 11 bases between the germline ends. Germline CDR1 reads SGHVS; CDR2 reads FQNEAQ.

CDR3 sequence reads: CASSMGLAGGPDTQYF. The CDR3 region has the DNA TGCGCCAGCAGCATGGGACTAGCGGGAGGTCCAGATACGCAGTATTTT. This chain joins TRBV5-1 and TRBJ2-3; 15 bases align to TRBD2. This CDR3 has 16 amino acids. Germline values: CDR1 SGHRS, CDR2 YFSETQ. With 4 bases clipped from V and 4 bases from J, the junction kept 4 bases outside the gene matches.

The rearrangement uses TRBV29-1 and TRBJ2-5, with 14 nucleotides matching TRBD2. The better agreement between TRBJ2-7 and the DNA end casts doubt on the J call. Germline CDR1 and CDR2: SQVTM and ANQGSEA. This CDR3 comprises 17 residues. As DNA, the CDR3 is TGCAGCGTTGAAGGCCATGAGACTAGCGGGAGGGCCGGCGAGCAGTACTTC. It codes for CSVEGHETSGRAGEQYF.

The table lists this clone with a count of one. The rearrangement uses TRBV11-2 and TRBJ1-2; perhaps TRBD1 as D (6 bases). Trimming pared 6 bases from V and 4 bases from J, leaving 21 bases between. Germline CDR1 and CDR2: SGHAT and FQNNGV. The CDR3 is made up of 16 amino acids. The CDR3 sequence is CASRVGGGERSYGYTF. In DNA form, the CDR3 reads TGTGCCAGCAGAGTAGGGGGAGGGGAACGTAGCTATGGCTACACCTTC.

The V gene is TRBV5-1, the J gene TRBJ2-5, with 13 bases that match TRBD2. The CDR3 is 16 residues long. Germline lookup yields CDR1 SGHRS and CDR2 YFSETQ. The V gene end was trimmed by 4 bases and the J gene end by 4 bases; junction bases not matched to a gene: 7. The CDR3 DNA reads as TGCGCCAGCAGCCGGGGACTAGCGGGATTCCGAGAGACCCAGTACTTC. Protein product: CASSRGLAGFRETQYF.

This chain links TRBV21-1 with TRBJ2-7; the D segment call TRBD1 is taken from the table without a DNA check. TRBV21-1 is flagged as a pseudogene. The CDR3 is 14 amino acids. The CDR3, as DNA: TGTGCCCCCCCGAGACAGGGGTCTTCCTACGAGCAGTACTTC. Its translation is CAPPRQGSSYEQYF.